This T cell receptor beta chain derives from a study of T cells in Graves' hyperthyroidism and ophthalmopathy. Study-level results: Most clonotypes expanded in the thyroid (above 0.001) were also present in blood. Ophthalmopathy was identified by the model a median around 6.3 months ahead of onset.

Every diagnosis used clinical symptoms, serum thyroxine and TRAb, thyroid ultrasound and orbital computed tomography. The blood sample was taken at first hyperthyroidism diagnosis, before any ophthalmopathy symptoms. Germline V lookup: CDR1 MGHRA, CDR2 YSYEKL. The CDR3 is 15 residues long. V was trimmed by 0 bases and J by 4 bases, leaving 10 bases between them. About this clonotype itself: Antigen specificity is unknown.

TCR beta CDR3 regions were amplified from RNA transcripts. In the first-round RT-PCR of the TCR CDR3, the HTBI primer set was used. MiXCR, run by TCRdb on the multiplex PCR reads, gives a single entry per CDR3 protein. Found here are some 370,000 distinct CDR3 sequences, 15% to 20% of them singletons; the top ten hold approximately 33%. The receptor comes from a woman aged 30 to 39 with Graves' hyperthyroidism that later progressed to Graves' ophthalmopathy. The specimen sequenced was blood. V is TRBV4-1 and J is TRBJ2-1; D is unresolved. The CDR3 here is CASSQEGQRYNEQFF. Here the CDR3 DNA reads TGCGCCAGCAGCCAAGAAGGCCAGAGGTACAATGAGCAGTTCTTC.